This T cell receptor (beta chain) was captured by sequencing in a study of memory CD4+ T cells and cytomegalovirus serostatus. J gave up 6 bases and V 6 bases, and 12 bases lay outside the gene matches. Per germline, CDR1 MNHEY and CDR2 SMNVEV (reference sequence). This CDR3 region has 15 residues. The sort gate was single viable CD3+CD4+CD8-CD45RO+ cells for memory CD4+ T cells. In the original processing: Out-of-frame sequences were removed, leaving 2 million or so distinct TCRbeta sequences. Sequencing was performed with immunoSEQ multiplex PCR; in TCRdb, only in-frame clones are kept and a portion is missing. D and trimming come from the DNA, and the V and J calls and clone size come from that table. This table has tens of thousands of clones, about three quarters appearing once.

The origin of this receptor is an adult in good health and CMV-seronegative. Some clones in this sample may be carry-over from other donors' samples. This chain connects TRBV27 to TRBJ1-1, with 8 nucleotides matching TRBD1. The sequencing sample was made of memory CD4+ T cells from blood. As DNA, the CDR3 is TGTGCCAGCAGGGAGACAGGGGTTGAGACCGCTGAAGCTTTCTTT. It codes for CASRETGVETAEAFF.